This T cell receptor beta chain was recorded in a study of blood T cell repertoires in COVID-19. This CDR3 is 14 amino acids long. Deletions cut 4 bases from V and 2 bases from J, with 11 bases between. CDR1 and CDR2 (germline): MGHRA, YSYEKL. As originally analysed: Amplification of reference gene primers was used by the study to estimate nucleated cell counts. Here immunoSEQ multiplex PCR was the method, and the copy in TCRdb shows in-frame clones only, minus some. V, J and clone size are those of that table, while D and trimming were read from the DNA. The sample has 150,000 to 200,000 clones, more than 70% seen once.

The sample was PBMCs or T cells enriched from blood (not recorded which). The sequence was obtained from a woman under 30 who had recovered from COVID-19. V and J are TRBV4-1 and TRBJ1-2; D possibly corresponds to TRBD1 (5 bases). The CDR3 loop is CASSPRGGNYGYTF. The CDR3, as DNA: TGCGCCAGCAGCCCTCGCGGGGGGAACTATGGCTACACCTTC.